This paragraph covers one TCR beta chain sequence. The data are from a study of blood T cell repertoires in COVID-19. Libraries were prepared by immunoSEQ multiplex PCR; TCRdb keeps only in-frame clonotypes and omits some of them. The data hold approximately 500,000 clones, with 70% to 90% observed a single time. The TCR was taken from a human donor in a cohort sampled during active COVID-19. Material: peripheral blood.

The DNA for the CDR3 is TGTGCCAGTAGTATGTGGGCCTCCTACGAGCAGTACTTC. It encodes CASSMWASYEQYF. This chain links TRBV19 with TRBJ2-7; D not resolved. Per the germline V gene, CDR1 is LNHDA and CDR2 is SQIVND (reference sequence). This CDR3 comprises 13 residues. Trimming left V 3 bases short and J 0 bases short, with 6 bases between.